Below, 18 T cell receptor beta chains from the same sample are listed, as sequenced in a study of blood T cell repertoires in COVID-19 (dated by TCRdb to 2018 to 2020). The library came from the immunoSEQ multiplex PCR assay. Held by TCRdb, this immuneACCESS table contains in-frame sequences only and omits some clones. Under half of the omission traces to an unresolved V gene where checked; the cause of the rest is unknown. A total of some 310,000 clones appear in this sample, around 86% of them only once. The top ten clones comprise 1% of the sample. What was sequenced was peripheral blood. These TCRs come from a man aged 45 to 65 with active or convalescent COVID-19.

The J gene is TRBJ1-2, the V gene TRBV11-2, with D possibly being TRBD1 (5 bases). CDR3 length equals 16 residues. Trimming took off 4 bases at V and 4 bases at J, with 19 bases between the two ends. The germline gives CDR1 SGHAT, CDR2 FQNNGV. The CDR3 bases are TGTGCCAGCAGCTCACTGGACGGACAATTTCTCTATGGCTACACCTTC. This encodes CASSSLDGQFLYGYTF.

The chain combines TRBV6-5 with TRBJ1-1, with 8 positions matching TRBD1. The CDR3 totals 14 residues. Germline V gene data show CDR1 as MNHEY and CDR2 as SVGAGI. J gave up 4 bases and V 2 bases, and 3 bases lay outside the gene matches. CDR3 amino acids: CASSYEDRGTEAFF. CDR3 nucleotide sequence: TGTGCCAGCAGTTACGAAGACAGGGGCACTGAAGCTTTCTTT.

The V call is TRBV4-2, the J call TRBJ2-1, with TRBD2 matching 9 bases. The CDR3 has 15 residues. Losses at the gene ends were 1 base for V and 4 bases for J; bases not matched to a gene: 2. Germline V lookup: CDR1 LGHNA, CDR2 YNFKEQ. CDR3 in amino acids: CASSQVGLAYNEQFF. DNA of the CDR3: TGTGCCAGCAGCCAAGTGGGACTAGCATACAATGAGCAGTTCTTC.

CDR3 sequence (DNA): TGTGCCAGCGGCAGTAGCACAGATACGCAGTATTTT. Translated: CASGSSTDTQYF. The chain is built from TRBV6-5 and TRBJ2-3; D gene uncertain. The germline V and J ends were trimmed by 8 bases and 0 bases, with 6 bases remaining between them. This CDR3 is built from 12 residues. Germline V gene sequence: CDR1 MNHEY, CDR2 SVGAGI.

V is TRBV19 and J is TRBJ2-2; TRBD1 aligns across 8 bases. Germline values: CDR1 LNHDA, CDR2 SQIVND (reference sequence). V shed 7 bases and J 3 bases; nucleotides not matched to a gene: 4. CDR3 length: 14 amino acids. CDR3 residues: CASTETGDTGELFF. In nucleotides, the CDR3 is TGTGCCAGTACGGAGACAGGGGACACCGGGGAGCTGTTTTTT. Full variable domain (missing parts from reference TRBV19 and TRBJ2-2): DGGITQSPKYLFRKEGQNVTLSCEQNLNHDAMYWYRQDPGQGLRLIYYSQIVNDFQKGDIAEGYSVSREKKESFPLTVTSAQKNPTAFYLCASTETGDTGELFFGEGSRLTVL.

The V gene is TRBV6-6, the J gene TRBJ2-1; possibly TRBD2 for D (5 bases). CDR3 length: 14 amino acids. CDR1 and CDR2 (germline): MNHNY, SVGAGI (reference sequence). The ends were cut back, 0 bases at V and 9 bases at J, with 12 bases in the middle. CDR3 coding DNA: TGTGCCAGCAGTTACTCCGAGGGTCTTCGTGAGCAGTTCTTC. Residues: CASSYSEGLREQFF.

The V call is TRBV9, the J call TRBJ2-3, with 8 bases lining up with TRBD2. Unmatched junction bases numbered 8, after V lost 4 bases and J lost 4 bases. The CDR3 extends over 15 amino acids. Germline lookup yields CDR1 SGDLS and CDR2 YYNGEE. CDR3 protein: CASSPRAGVADTQYF. DNA for the CDR3: TGTGCCAGCAGCCCCCGAGCGGGAGTAGCAGATACGCAGTATTTT.

The rearrangement joins TRBV18 to TRBJ2-2; 8 bases line up with TRBD1. CDR1 and CDR2 (germline): KGHSH, LQKENI. The CDR3 is 18 residues long. After removal of 2 bases from V and 1 base from J, the junction contained 9 bases not matched to a gene. CDR3 loop: CASSPAQAGTGNTGELFF. DNA of the CDR3: TGTGCCAGCTCACCAGCGCAAGCCGGGACAGGGAACACCGGGGAGCTGTTTTTT.

The chain couples TRBV9 to TRBJ2-3; TRBD2 matches at 7 bases. V shed 5 bases, J shed 0 bases, and the junction held 0 bases outside the gene matches. The CDR3 runs to 13 residues. Germline CDR1 and CDR2: SGDLS and YYNGEE. The CDR3: CASSSGSTDTQYF. In nucleotides, the CDR3 is TGTGCCAGCAGTAGCGGGAGCACAGATACGCAGTATTTT.

CDR3 amino acids: CASSPPGEHDEQFF. Here the CDR3 DNA reads TGTGCCAGTAGCCCCCCGGGGGAGCACGATGAGCAGTTCTTC. V gene TRBV19 combines with J gene TRBJ2-1; D possibly corresponds to TRBD2 (6 bases). The CDR3 loop spans 14 amino acids. V shed 6 bases and J shed 8 bases, with 17 bases lying between them. Germline V gene lookup returns CDR1 LNHDA and CDR2 SQIVND (reference sequence).

The rearrangement links TRBV6-4 to TRBJ1-1, with D maybe TRBD1 (6 bases). Trimming took 10 bases from V and 12 from J, leaving 18 bases between them. The germline gives CDR1 MRHNA, CDR2 SNTAGT. The CDR3 is 11 amino acids. Here the CDR3 reads CATGARGQSFF. The CDR3 DNA is TGTGCCACAGGGGCAAGGGGCCAATCTTTCTTT.

CDR3 DNA: TGTGCCAGCAGCCAACCAGCGGGAGCCGCATACGAGCAGTACTTC. It translates to CASSQPAGAAYEQYF. The rearrangement links TRBV3-1 (or the pseudogene TRBV3-2) to TRBJ2-7; 8 bases align to TRBD2. The CDR3 runs to 15 residues. The germline gives CDR1 LGHDT, CDR2 YNNKEL (reference sequence). The trim removed 2 bases at V and 4 bases at J, leaving 7 bases unmatched.

The V and J genes are TRBV9 and TRBJ2-5, with D unclear. CDR3 length: 12 residues. The V and J ends lost 0 bases and 5 bases respectively, with 5 bases between them. Germline V CDR1 and CDR2: SGDLS, YYNGEE. The CDR3 loop is CASSVDLETQYF. The CDR3 nucleotides read TGTGCCAGCAGCGTAGATCTGGAGACCCAGTACTTC.

The gene calls are TRBV9 and TRBJ1-1, with TRBD1 identical over 7 bases. The CDR3 is made up of 14 amino acids. The germline CDR1 and CDR2 sequences are SGDLS and YYNGEE. Trimming removed 4 bases from V and 1 base from J; junction bases left unmatched: 4. The CDR3 protein is CASSIGQANTEAFF. CDR3 nucleotide sequence: TGTGCCAGCAGCATTGGACAGGCGAACACTGAAGCTTTCTTT.

The V call is TRBV28, the J call TRBJ1-5; 7 bases fit TRBD1. V was clipped by 3 bases and J by 7 bases; unmatched bases: 6. Germline-derived CDR1 and CDR2 are MDHEN and SYDVKM. The CDR3 extends over 14 amino acids. CDR3 loop: CASSLTGSGQPQHF. The CDR3 DNA follows: TGTGCCAGCAGTTTGACAGGGAGCGGCCAGCCCCAGCATTTT.

The J gene is TRBJ1-1, the V gene TRBV10-2; 9 nucleotides match TRBD1. Germline assignment: CDR1 WSHSY and CDR2 SAAADI. V gave up 7 bases and J gave up 5 bases; unmatched junction bases: 8. This CDR3 spans 14 amino acids. The CDR3 loop is CASKTGDRVTEAFF. The CDR3 DNA follows: TGCGCCAGCAAAACCGGGGACAGGGTTACTGAAGCTTTCTTT.

The rearrangement joins TRBV3-1 (or the pseudogene TRBV3-2) to TRBJ1-5; D unresolved. Trimming left V 0 bases short and J 4 bases short, with 4 bases between. Per the germline V gene, CDR1 is LGHDT and CDR2 is YNNKEL (reference sequence). The CDR3 contains 13 residues. DNA of the CDR3: TGTGCCAGCAGCCAAGATCCGAATCAGCCCCAGCATTTT. This sequence encodes CASSQDPNQPQHF.

This sequence joins TRBV5-4 and TRBJ2-5; 7 nucleotides agree with TRBD2. Germline V gene lookup returns CDR1 SGHNT and CDR2 YYREEE (reference sequence). The CDR3 spans 16 residues. The trim removed 4 bases at V and 4 bases at J, leaving 13 bases unmatched. Here the CDR3 reads CASSQRLAALGETQYF. CDR3 nucleotides: TGTGCCAGCAGCCAACGACTAGCAGCGCTGGGAGAGACCCAGTACTTC.